What follows describes a single T cell receptor beta chain. Other DNA sequences in the same sample also yield this CDR3. Repertoires were generated with immunoSEQ multiplex PCR, while TCRdb's copy carries only in-frame clones and drops some. The sample shows about 180,000 clones, about 86% of them seen only once. The data were obtained in a study of blood T cell repertoires in COVID-19. Across the study: Material from acute and convalescent COVID-19 was sourced from the United States, Italy and Spain. The cDNA or gDNA used as material had been derived from T cells, B-cell-depleted T cells, or PBMCs.

Sample: peripheral blood. This clonotype originated in a man in his forties or fifties with active or convalescent COVID-19.

CDR3 sequence reads: CASSSGQGNEKLFF. The CDR3 DNA reads as TGTGCCAGCAGCTCCGGACAGGGGAATGAAAAACTGTTTTTT. The chain employs TRBV7-9 and TRBJ1-4; 9 bases match TRBD1. This CDR3 comprises 14 residues. CDR1 SEHNR and CDR2 FQNEAQ come from the germline V gene (reference sequence). The V segment lost 4 bases and the J segment 5 bases; nucleotides outside the gene matches: 2.